This TCR beta chain was retrieved from a study of blood T cell repertoires in COVID-19. Study overall: The cDNA or gDNA used as material had been derived from T cells, B-cell-depleted T cells, or PBMCs.

V was clipped by 1 base and J by 2 bases, with 13 bases between them. The CDR3 sequence is 16 residues long. Germline CDR1 reads MGHDK; CDR2 reads SYGVNS. Per the authors' pipeline: Nucleated cell counts were estimated from reference gene primer amplification. Profiling relied on immunoSEQ multiplex PCR, and the TCRdb table lists in-frame clones only, not all of them. From that table come the V and J calls and clone size; the DNA was used to work out D and trimming. The sample gives 250,000 or so clones, roughly nine tenths of which show up once; roughly 4.5% is in the top ten. The chain combines TRBV25-1 with TRBJ2-3; D is possibly TRBD2 (6 bases). The origin of this receptor is a woman aged 40 to 50 who had recovered from COVID-19. The sample taken for sequencing was peripheral blood. The CDR3 sequence is CASSESEEGPTDTQYF. CDR3 in DNA: TGTGCCAGCAGTGAATCGGAGGAGGGACCCACAGATACGCAGTATTTT.